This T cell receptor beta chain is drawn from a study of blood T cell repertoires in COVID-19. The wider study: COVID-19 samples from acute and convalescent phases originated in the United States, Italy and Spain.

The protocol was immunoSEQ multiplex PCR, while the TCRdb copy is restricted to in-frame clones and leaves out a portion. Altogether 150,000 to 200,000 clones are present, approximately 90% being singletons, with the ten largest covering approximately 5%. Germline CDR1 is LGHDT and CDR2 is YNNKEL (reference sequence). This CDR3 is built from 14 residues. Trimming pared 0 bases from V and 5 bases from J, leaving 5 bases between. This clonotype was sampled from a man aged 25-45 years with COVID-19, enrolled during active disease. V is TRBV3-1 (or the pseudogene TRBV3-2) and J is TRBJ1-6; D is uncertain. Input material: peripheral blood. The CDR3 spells CASSQDRNNSPLHF. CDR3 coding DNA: TGTGCCAGCAGCCAAGACAGGAATAATTCACCCCTCCACTTT.